One and the same sample provided the 17 T cell receptor beta chains below, sequenced in a study of shared T cell receptors in the human thymus. Repertoires were generated with immunoSEQ multiplex PCR, while TCRdb's copy carries only in-frame clones and drops some. This table holds approximately 660,000 clones, approximately 88% found once. These data were also reused for a study on human thymus T cells.

Sequenced sample: thymocytes. The receptors shown here come from a boy under two years old with a congenital heart defect.

This clone was recorded once. The V and J genes are TRBV6-5 and TRBJ2-7, with 7 bases that match TRBD1. After removal of 2 bases from V and 5 bases from J, the junction contained 3 bases not matched to a gene. In germline, CDR1 is MNHEY, CDR2 SVGAGI. The CDR3 is 13 amino acids. The CDR3 loop is CASSYTTGDEQYF. CDR3 DNA: TGTGCCAGCAGTTACACAACAGGGGACGAGCAGTACTTC.

This clone came up a few times. V is TRBV5-6 and J is TRBJ2-6; the match to TRBD1 covers 7 bases. Trimming took 4 bases from V and 0 from J; bases not matched to a gene: 7. Germline V gene data show CDR1 as SGHDT and CDR2 as YYEEEE. The CDR3 has 17 amino acids. The CDR3 reads CASSVWDRPSGANVLTF. The CDR3 nucleotides are TGTGCCAGCAGCGTCTGGGACAGACCCTCTGGGGCCAACGTCCTGACTTTC.

The V and J genes are TRBV10-3 and TRBJ2-1, with 7 bases fitting TRBD2. CDR3 size: 15 residues. Germline lookup yields CDR1 ENHRY and CDR2 SYGVKD. With 0 bases clipped from V and 6 bases from J, the junction kept 5 bases outside the gene matches. The CDR3, as DNA: TGTGCCATCAGTGAGTCTGAGCGGGATCTCAATGAGCAGTTCTTC. Its protein is CAISESERDLNEQFF.

The chain employs TRBV5-1 and TRBJ2-7; 7 bases are a match to TRBD1. The CDR3 consists of 16 residues. In germline, CDR1 is SGHRS, CDR2 YFSETQ. The J segment lost 4 bases and the V segment lost 4 bases, leaving 14 bases of the junction unmatched. The CDR3 DNA reads as TGCGCCAGCAGCATATCCAGGACAGGCGGCCTATACGAGCAGTACTTC. Translation: CASSISRTGGLYEQYF.

This clone was seen a single time. The rearrangement joins TRBV11-2 to TRBJ2-7; 9 nucleotides agree with TRBD1. Germline assignment: CDR1 SGHAT and CDR2 FQNNGV. J lost 3 bases, V lost 5 bases, and 14 bases had no gene match. The CDR3 has 17 amino acids. The CDR3 bases are TGTGCCAGCAGCCTAGTAGTTGGGGACAGGGATCTCTACGAGCAGTACTTC. This translates into CASSLVVGDRDLYEQYF.

The rearrangement joins TRBV19 to TRBJ1-5, with 7 bases that match TRBD1. CDR3 length equals 17 residues. CDR1 and CDR2 (germline): LNHDA, SQIVND (reference sequence). J gave up 2 bases and V 8 bases, and 15 bases lay outside the gene matches. CDR3 amino acids: CASHDKRGRGGNQPQHF. As DNA, the CDR3 is TGTGCCAGTCACGACAAGAGGGGGCGCGGGGGCAATCAGCCCCAGCATTTT.

This sequence joins TRBV7-9 and TRBJ2-6; 8 bases align to TRBD1. V was clipped by 4 bases and J by 0 bases; unmatched bases: 8. CDR3 length: 18 amino acids. CDR1 is SEHNR and CDR2 is FQNEAQ in the germline V gene (reference sequence). CDR3 sequence (DNA): TGTGCCAGCAGCTCCTCAGGGGGCGTCGCCTCTGGGGCCAACGTCCTGACTTTC. Its protein is CASSSSGGVASGANVLTF.

V gene TRBV15 combines with J gene TRBJ1-2, with TRBD1 as a possible D gene (6 bases). The V gene lost 2 bases and the J gene lost 1 base, with 20 bases spanning the gap. The CDR3 is 18 residues long. Germline assignment: CDR1 LNHNV and CDR2 YYDKDF (reference sequence). The CDR3 loop reads CATSRPTEGRGINYGYTF. The CDR3 DNA is TGTGCCACCAGCAGACCCACAGAGGGGAGGGGGATTAACTATGGCTACACCTTC.

The chain is built from TRBV5-5 and TRBJ2-7, with D possibly TRBD1 on 5 matching bases. The V gene's germline CDR1 is SGHKS and CDR2 YYEKEE (reference sequence). Trimming stripped 0 bases from V and 2 bases from J, with 24 bases between. The CDR3 contains 19 residues. The CDR3 nucleotides read TGTGCCAGCAGCTTGGATGTCGGTTTTGTGAAACAGGTCCCCTACGAGCAGTACTTC. Its translation: CASSLDVGFVKQVPYEQYF.

This clone was seen only once. The V gene is TRBV11-2, the J gene TRBJ2-2, with a tentative D call TRBD2 (6 bases). V lost 6 bases and J 2 bases, leaving 19 bases between the germline ends. Germline V CDR1 and CDR2: SGHAT, FQNNGV. The CDR3 is made up of 17 amino acids. The CDR3 region is CASSPPSASDNTGELFF. The CDR3 coding sequence is TGTGCCAGCAGTCCACCGTCGGCTAGCGATAACACCGGGGAGCTGTTTTTT. Together with reference TRBV11-2 and TRBJ2-2, the CDR3 gives the full variable domain: EAGVAQSPRYKIIEKRQSVAFWCNPISGHATLYWYQQILGQGPKLLIQFQNNGVVDDSQLPKDRFSAERLKGVDSTLKIQPAKLEDSAVYLCASSPPSASDNTGELFFGEGSRLTVL.

This clone was counted once. This rearrangement joins TRBV19 to TRBJ1-6, with 8 bases matching TRBD1. V was pared by 2 bases and J by 10 bases, with 13 bases of the junction left unmatched. This CDR3 is built from 17 residues. CDR1 is LNHDA and CDR2 is SQIVND in the germline V gene (reference sequence). Here the CDR3 DNA reads TGTGCCAGTAGTATAAAGGGCCGCAGGGGGCGAGGATCACCCCTCCACTTT. Its protein product is CASSIKGRRGRGSPLHF. The full variable domain, with the rest looked up from reference TRBV19 and TRBJ1-6, is DGGITQSPKYLFRKEGQNVTLSCEQNLNHDAMYWYRQDPGQGLRLIYYSQIVNDFQKGDIAEGYSVSREKKESFPLTVTSAQKNPTAFYLCASSIKGRRGRGSPLHFGNGTRLTVT.

V and J are TRBV10-2 and TRBJ2-1; 12 bases map to TRBD2. Per the germline V gene, CDR1 is WSHSY and CDR2 is SAAADI. V was pared by 6 bases and J by 3 bases, with 6 bases of the junction left unmatched. This CDR3 has 16 residues. The CDR3 loop is CASSRPLAGGYNEQFF. The CDR3 region has the DNA TGCGCCAGCAGCCGACCACTAGCGGGAGGCTACAATGAGCAGTTCTTC.

J is TRBJ1-2 and V is TRBV6-6; TRBD1 matches 8 bases. Germline V gene data show CDR1 as MNHNY and CDR2 as SVGAGI (reference sequence). The junction had 7 bases not matched to a gene; V was cut back by 6 bases and J by 4 bases. The CDR3 length is 14 residues. The CDR3 DNA follows: TGTGCCAGCAGCGCCATTGACAGGGGCTATGGCTACACCTTC. It encodes CASSAIDRGYGYTF.

The chain uses TRBV4-2 and TRBJ2-1, with 7 bases matching TRBD1. Trimming took 4 bases from V and 11 from J; bases not matched to a gene: 8. Germline V gene data show CDR1 as LGHNA and CDR2 as YNFKEQ. The CDR3 covers 13 residues. The CDR3: CASSPGQSGKQFF. The CDR3, as DNA: TGTGCCAGCAGCCCGGGACAGAGCGGTAAGCAGTTCTTC.

This clone was picked up one time. The CDR3 DNA is TGTGCCAGCAGCTACGGACTAGTGGGGGCCTACAATGAGCAGTTCTTC. Translating it yields CASSYGLVGAYNEQFF. The chain is built from TRBV5-6 and TRBJ2-1; 7 nucleotides line up with TRBD2. Losses at the gene ends were 3 bases for V and 2 bases for J; bases not matched to a gene: 8. The CDR3 runs to 16 residues. Per the germline V gene, CDR1 is SGHDT and CDR2 is YYEEEE.

The CDR3 protein is CASPLTGVEQFF. For the CDR3, the DNA is TGCGCCAGCCCTCTTACAGGCGTTGAGCAGTTCTTC. The V and J genes are TRBV23-1 and TRBJ2-1; TRBD1 might be the D (5 bases). TRBV23-1 is filed as an ORF, its function uncertain. This CDR3 has 12 residues. The V and J ends lost 8 bases and 9 bases respectively, with 14 bases between them.

The gene calls are TRBV4-1 and TRBJ2-6; D gene ambiguous. Looked up from germline, CDR1 is MGHRA and CDR2 is YSYEKL. The CDR3 length is 18 residues. The V end was cut by 1 base, the J end by 0 bases, with 13 bases between. CDR3 residues: CASSQGALGLSGANVLTF. In DNA form, the CDR3 reads TGCGCCAGCAGCCAAGGGGCACTCGGCCTCTCTGGGGCCAACGTCCTGACTTTC.